This paragraph reports one TCR beta chain. Its matching antigen is unknown. This sample was included in a study of post-analysis software for immune sequencing data. Study observations and caveats: TRBV segments more frequent in patients than in controls numbered five and included TRBV5-6, TRBV5-1 and TRBV20-1.

The authors incorporated unique molecular identifiers into the TCR beta cDNA libraries. TCRdb re-called the PCR reads through MiXCR, storing one row per CDR3 protein. The data hold 820,000 or so distinct CDR3 sequences, with approximately 53% observed a single time. The V gene lost 6 bases and the J gene lost 0 bases, with 13 bases spanning the gap. The CDR3 sequence is 14 residues long. The germline V gene has CDR1 SGHRS and CDR2 YFSETQ. Sequencing was carried out using blood. The clonotype originates from a girl between 10 and 17 years old with multiple sclerosis. The chain couples TRBV5-1 to TRBJ2-7, with TRBD2 as a possible D gene (5 bases). CDR3 nucleotide sequence: TGCGCCAGCAAGTGGACTCAGAGCTCCTACGAGCAGTACTTC. As protein: CASKWTQSSYEQYF.